This T cell receptor (beta chain) was recorded in a study of blood T cell repertoires in COVID-19. This CDR3 is 19 amino acids long. V lost 0 bases to trimming and J lost 4 bases, with 22 bases between them. CDR1 is LGHDT, CDR2 YNNKEL, per germline (reference sequence). Data came from immunoSEQ multiplex PCR; TCRdb stores just in-frame clones and leaves some out. Here the sample spans 250,000 or so clones, 70% to 90% being singletons. The source of this sequence is a middle-aged woman with acute COVID-19. The chain couples TRBV3-1 (or the pseudogene TRBV3-2) to TRBJ2-1, with D tentatively TRBD2 (6 bases). The sequencing input was PBMCs or T cells enriched from blood (not recorded which). This CDR3 is CASSQDLESSARFYNEQFF. Written as DNA, the CDR3 is TGTGCCAGCAGCCAAGATTTGGAGTCTAGCGCCCGATTTTACAATGAGCAGTTCTTC.